This TCR beta chain originates from a study of circulating tumor DNA in untreated peripheral T-cell lymphoma. Assay: immunoSEQ multiplex PCR; the TCRdb copy retains only in-frame clones and omits some. The table lists about 1,800 clones, about 89% of them singletons. This CDR3 comprises 16 residues. Trimming removed 5 bases from V and 3 bases from J; junction bases left unmatched: 7. The germline V gene has CDR1 SGHNT and CDR2 YENEEA. Sequenced: tumor tissue. This chain links TRBV11-3 with TRBJ2-2, with 9 bases lining up with TRBD1. The clonotype was recovered from a human donor with peripheral T-cell lymphoma. The CDR3 DNA is TGTGCCAGCAGCCAAACAGGGGGCGCGGACACCGGGGAGCTGTTTTTT. Its protein product is CASSQTGGADTGELFF.